The source of this TCR beta chain is a study of T cells in Graves' hyperthyroidism and ophthalmopathy. Overall study results and limits: Ophthalmopathy could be told apart from stable hyperthyroidism with a 13 V-J model. Blood also carried most thyroid clonotypes expanded above 0.001.

Uncontrolled infection, other autoimmune disease, pregnancy or lactation excluded patients. Diagnosis relied on clinical symptoms, serum thyroxine and TRAb, thyroid ultrasound and orbital computed tomography. Trimming cost V 6 bases and J 2 bases; bases outside gene matches: 6. The CDR3 totals 15 residues. Looked up from germline, CDR1 is MNHNS and CDR2 is SASEGT. Concerning this clonotype itself: The antigen is undetermined.

There were TCR beta CDR3 regions amplified from RNA transcripts. TCR CDR3 regions were first amplified by RT-PCR with HTBI primers. TCRdb fed the multiplex PCR reads into MiXCR, producing one record per CDR3 protein. The table lists some 570,000 distinct CDR3 sequences, roughly 17% of them singletons. This TCR was sampled from a woman between 18 and 29 years old with Graves' ophthalmopathy. The sequenced sample was blood. The chain employs TRBV6-1 and TRBJ1-5; 8 nucleotides match TRBD1. CDR3 sequence reads: CASRMDRAGNQPQHF. As DNA, the CDR3 is TGTGCCAGCAGGATGGACAGGGCTGGCAATCAGCCCCAGCATTTT.